Shown below are 12 T cell receptor beta chains from a single sample sequenced in a study of blood T cells in healthy people across ages. PCR was performed a second time for 7 to 11 cycles using a sample-barcoded 5' primer and a J-beta primer mix. TCRdb called the 5' RACE reads again in MiXCR, with one record for every CDR3 protein. The table records about 1 million distinct CDR3 sequences, under 45% of them present only once. The sample taken for sequencing was blood. All receptors come from a woman aged 60-70 years in good health.

The rearrangement links TRBV5-1 to TRBJ2-5; D is unclear. Germline-derived CDR1 and CDR2 are SGHRS and YFSETQ. This CDR3 region has 11 residues. Trimming removed 6 bases from V and 3 bases from J, with 6 bases in between. CDR3 residues: CASMAEETQYF. CDR3 DNA sequence: TGCGCCAGCATGGCCGAAGAGACCCAGTACTTC.

The rearrangement joins TRBV11-2 to TRBJ2-1; 13 bases are a match to TRBD2. The CDR3 is made up of 17 amino acids. Germline loops: CDR1 SGHAT, CDR2 FQNNGV. Trimming cost V 4 bases and J 4 bases; bases outside gene matches: 7. In DNA, the CDR3 is TGTGCCAGCAGCTCTTGGACTAGCGGGAGTATGTACAATGAGCAGTTCTTC. As protein: CASSSWTSGSMYNEQFF.

This chain links TRBV19 with TRBJ2-1; D remains unclear. V dropped 3 bases and J dropped 7 bases, with 10 bases sitting between them. This CDR3 spans 13 amino acids. In germline, CDR1 is LNHDA, CDR2 SQIVND (reference sequence). The CDR3 coding sequence is TGTGCCAGTAGTATTTTCCCAGCAAATGAGCAGTTCTTC. It codes for CASSIFPANEQFF.

This clonotype was counted between two and nine times. The chain joins TRBV7-2 to TRBJ1-1, with D perhaps matching TRBD1 (6 bases). In germline, CDR1 is SGHTA, CDR2 FQGNSA. The CDR3 length is 14 residues. Trimming cost V 1 base and J 3 bases, with 9 bases left between them. Here the CDR3 reads CASSLEQGYTEAFF. The CDR3 DNA reads TGTGCCAGCAGCTTAGAACAGGGTTACACTGAAGCTTTCTTT.

This clonotype showed up just once. This chain connects TRBV10-2 to TRBJ2-4; D possibly corresponds to TRBD1 (6 bases). The J call may not be correct, given that the DNA end is closer to TRBJ2-7. CDR3 size: 17 residues. CDR1 is WSHSY and CDR2 is SAAADI in the germline V gene. CDR3 sequence: CASPGHGRPFRTYEQYF. Here the CDR3 DNA reads TGCGCCAGCCCGGGACATGGAAGGCCCTTTAGGACCTACGAGCAGTACTTC.

Turning to this clonotype: Since a much larger clone is just one base distant, this may be a read error. This chain uses TRBV28 with TRBJ1-2; maybe TRBD1 (6 bases). This CDR3 comprises 12 residues. Deletions cut 4 bases from V and 4 bases from J, with 7 bases between. Germline CDR1 reads MDHEN; CDR2 reads SYDVKM. CDR3 nucleotide sequence: TGTGCCAGCAGTTCAGGGGCCTATGGCTACACCTTC. It codes for CASSSGAYGYTF.

This clonotype was counted a few times. The chain carries TRBV6-2 or TRBV6-3 and TRBJ2-1; D gene ambiguous. The germline gives CDR1 MNHEY, CDR2 SVGEGT. The V gene lost 0 bases and the J gene lost 10 bases, with 10 bases spanning the gap. The CDR3 has 13 amino acids. CDR3: CASSYSLGSEQFF. The CDR3 region has the DNA TGTGCCAGCAGTTACTCGCTGGGCTCAGAGCAGTTCTTC.

This CDR3 reads CASSLEYSNNEQFF. DNA for the CDR3: TGTGCCAGCAGCTTAGAGTACAGTAACAATGAGCAGTTCTTC. The chain has TRBV11-2 and TRBJ2-1; D remains unclear. The ends were cut back, 0 bases at V and 5 bases at J, with 8 bases in the middle. Germline lookup yields CDR1 SGHAT and CDR2 FQNNGV. The CDR3 sequence is 14 residues long.

The CDR3 DNA is TGTGCCATCAGTGAGTCGTCTAGCGCCCAAGAGACCCAGTACTTC. Encoded protein: CAISESSSAQETQYF. The chain employs TRBV10-3 and TRBJ2-5; the D gene is possibly TRBD2 (6 bases). Germline values: CDR1 ENHRY, CDR2 SYGVKD. The CDR3 length is 15 residues. V gave up 0 bases and J gave up 1 base, with 9 bases separating them.

This chain links TRBV7-9 with TRBJ2-7; the D call may be TRBD1 or TRBD2 (7 bases each). CDR3 length equals 17 residues. V lost 3 bases and J 2 bases, leaving 20 bases between the germline ends. Germline lookup yields CDR1 SEHNR and CDR2 FQNEAQ (reference sequence). The CDR3 loop reads CASSFRGGDWGTYEQYF. CDR3 nucleotides: TGTGCCAGCAGCTTCAGGGGGGGGGACTGGGGAACCTACGAGCAGTACTTC.

This clonotype came up a few times. The chain carries TRBV10-2 and TRBJ2-3, with TRBD2 matching over 8 bases. The CDR3 extends over 15 amino acids. Germline loops: CDR1 WSHSY, CDR2 SAAADI. V shed 7 bases, J shed 2 bases, and the junction held 8 bases outside the gene matches. The CDR3 sequence: CASINGRANTDTQYF. The CDR3 nucleotides read TGCGCCAGCATTAACGGGAGGGCGAACACAGATACGCAGTATTTT.

V gene TRBV7-8 combines with J gene TRBJ1-2; tentatively, D is TRBD1 (6 bases). The length of the CDR3 is 10 residues. V was shortened by 8 bases and J by 11 bases, with 12 bases between the two germline ends. The germline gives CDR1 SGHVS, CDR2 FQNEAQ. CDR3 nucleotides: TGTGCCAGCGCCGAGAGGGGGTACACCTTC. Protein: CASAERGYTF.